This T cell receptor beta chain was captured in a study of blood T cells in healthy people across ages. General study results and limits: Calculation of diversity from one million T cells yielded estimates considered to be underestimates.

Primed by a sample-barcoded 5' primer and a J-beta primer mix, a second PCR proceeded for about 6 to 12 cycles. MiXCR, applied by TCRdb to the 5' RACE reads, yields one record per CDR3 protein. The table records 1.4 million or so distinct CDR3 sequences, approximately 43% of them present only once. Per sample, extraction of total RNA gave at least 5.5 micrograms in every case. Germline V gives CDR1 ENHRY, CDR2 SYGVKD. This CDR3 has 14 residues. With 0 bases removed from V and 2 bases from J, the gap between germline ends came to 8 bases. This clonotype has a handful of counts. Its cognate antigen is unknown.

The sequenced sample consisted of blood. The rearrangement joins TRBV10-3 to TRBJ2-7; a weak D match, TRBD1 (5 bases). This receptor was identified in a woman aged 18 to 35 in good health. CDR3 DNA sequence: TGTGCCATCAGTGAGTCGGGCAGGGCCTACGAGCAGTACTTC. Translated: CAISESGRAYEQYF.